These 6 T cell receptor beta chains originate from one sample sequenced in a study of early T cells in non-severe SARS-CoV-2 infection. MiXCR, run by TCRdb on the 5' RACE reads, gives a single entry per CDR3 protein. The sample has 20,000 to 25,000 distinct CDR3 sequences, about 4.3% seen once; the top ten hold about 15%. The sequenced material came from whole blood. Source of these receptors: an adult who was a healthcare worker with PCR-confirmed SARS-CoV-2 infection or an uninfected control (not recorded which).

J is TRBJ2-5 and V is TRBV7-2; tentatively, D is TRBD2 (7 bases). The CDR3 length is 13 residues. In germline, CDR1 is SGHTA, CDR2 FQGNSA. The V end lost 5 bases, the J end lost 5 bases, and 12 bases lay between the germline ends. CDR3 amino acids: CASSPEGGETQYF. The CDR3 nucleotides read TGTGCCAGCAGCCCGGAGGGGGGGGAGACCCAGTACTTC. The whole variable domain, filled in from reference TRBV7-2 and TRBJ2-5, reads GAGVSQSPSNKVTEKGKDVELRCDPISGHTALYWYRQSLGQGLEFLIYFQGNSAPDKSGLPSDRFSAERTGGSVSTLTIQRTQQEDSAVYLCASSPEGGETQYFGPGTRLLVL.

This clonotype was seen repeatedly, ten times or more. V gene TRBV7-2 combines with J gene TRBJ1-3; D gene uncertain. Germline lookup yields CDR1 SGHTA and CDR2 FQGNSA. The V and J ends lost 7 bases and 4 bases respectively, with 8 bases between them. The CDR3 length is 12 residues. Written as DNA, the CDR3 is TGTGCCAGCACCCGAGAGGGAAACACCATATATTTT. Translated, it gives CASTREGNTIYF.

This clonotype was seen ten or more times. The chain recombines TRBV24-1 with TRBJ2-5; TRBD2 might be the D (7 bases). Trimming cost V 3 bases and J 2 bases, with 12 bases left between them. Germline CDR1 reads KGHDR; CDR2 reads SFDVKD. The CDR3 length is 15 residues. CDR3 in amino acids: CATSDPGGGQETQYF. As DNA, the CDR3 is TGTGCCACCAGTGATCCGGGGGGCGGGCAAGAGACCCAGTACTTC.

This clonotype was recorded a few times. The chain recombines TRBV27 with TRBJ2-7; tentatively, D is TRBD2 (5 bases). V shed 9 bases and J shed 6 bases, with 15 bases lying between them. The CDR3 totals 12 residues. Looked up from germline, CDR1 is MNHEY and CDR2 is SMNVEV (reference sequence). CDR3 region: CASKYGSGEQYF. CDR3 coding DNA: TGTGCCAGTAAGTACGGCAGCGGCGAGCAGTACTTC.

This clonotype was seen at least ten times. CDR3 coding DNA: TGTGCCAGCAGCCCACTTACTGGAACTCAAGAGACCCAGTACTTC. Encoded protein: CASSPLTGTQETQYF. The V and J genes are TRBV9 and TRBJ2-5; D is unclear. The CDR3 covers 15 residues. CDR1 and CDR2 from the germline V gene are SGDLS and YYNGEE. Trimming removed 4 bases at V and 2 bases at J, with 15 bases between.

The V call is TRBV6-5, the J call TRBJ1-1; D is unclear. The V and J ends lost 4 bases and 3 bases respectively, with 12 bases between them. The CDR3 runs 14 residues. Germline CDR1 and CDR2: MNHEY and SVGAGI. The CDR3 loop is CASSLDGRDTEAFF. CDR3 DNA: TGTGCCAGCAGTTTGGACGGACGGGACACTGAAGCTTTCTTT.